These 30 T cell receptor beta chains share one sample of origin, sequenced in a study of shared clonotypes between healthy human individuals. Sequenced by immunoSEQ multiplex PCR; TCRdb stores in-frame clones only, minus some. Among about 490,000 clones listed, about 79% were seen once. Sequenced: PBMCs. All receptors come from a middle-aged woman in good health. Some clones in this sample may be carry-over from other donors' samples.

This clone was observed a single time. This sequence joins TRBV5-1 and TRBJ1-1; 7 bases match TRBD1. CDR1 is SGHRS, CDR2 YFSETQ, per germline. The length of the CDR3 is 14 residues. V gave up 4 bases and J gave up 1 base; unmatched junction bases: 4. CDR3 sequence: CASSPGQTNTEAFF. The CDR3 nucleotides are TGCGCCAGCAGCCCGGGACAGACGAACACTGAAGCTTTCTTT.

This chain links TRBV7-8 with TRBJ2-5, with D unclear. The CDR3 consists of 12 residues. V lost 5 bases and J lost 7, with 11 bases in between. Germline CDR1 is SGHVS and CDR2 is FQNEAQ. In DNA, the CDR3 is TGTGCCAGCAGCACTCGGCTGGGGACCCAGTACTTC. This sequence encodes CASSTRLGTQYF.

The chain links TRBV5-1 to TRBJ2-5; D is uncertain. CDR1 and CDR2 from the germline V gene are SGHRS and YFSETQ. Deletions cut 1 base from V and 0 bases from J, with 10 bases between. The CDR3 has 15 amino acids. The CDR3 protein is CASSLQGRYQETQYF. CDR3 bases: TGCGCCAGCAGCTTGCAAGGACGGTACCAAGAGACCCAGTACTTC.

The sample holds a few counts of this clone. CDR3 bases: TGTGCCAGCAGCACGAGGACTAGCGGGGACGGGGAGCTGTTTTTT. Amino acid sequence: CASSTRTSGDGELFF. The chain employs TRBV11-2 and TRBJ2-2; 12 bases match TRBD2. The CDR3 sequence is 15 residues long. CDR1 and CDR2 from the germline V gene are SGHAT and FQNNGV. The junction had 5 bases not matched to a gene; V was cut back by 5 bases and J by 7 bases.

The V call is TRBV30, the J call TRBJ1-1; 12 nucleotides align to TRBD1. The CDR3 extends over 16 amino acids. V lost 4 bases and J lost 4; bases outside the gene matches: 10. Germline V gene data show CDR1 as GTSNPN and CDR2 as SVGIG (reference sequence). The CDR3 DNA reads TGTGCCTGGACCCCCCTCTGGGGACAGGGGGCCACTGAAGCTTTCTTT. The encoded protein is CAWTPLWGQGATEAFF.

V and J are TRBV4-1 and TRBJ2-2; 10 bases are shared with TRBD2. The CDR3 sequence is 16 residues long. The germline CDR1 and CDR2 sequences are MGHRA and YSYEKL. Trimming cost V 1 base and J 6 bases; bases outside gene matches: 5. In nucleotides, the CDR3 is TGCGCCAGCAGCCAAGGGAGCGGGAGGGCCCCCGGGGAGCTGTTTTTT. Protein product: CASSQGSGRAPGELFF.

The chain employs TRBV18 and TRBJ1-1, with D perhaps TRBD1 (6 bases). The V end lost 6 bases, the J end lost 4 bases, and 18 bases lay between the germline ends. The CDR3 runs 15 residues. In germline, CDR1 is KGHSH, CDR2 LQKENI. The DNA of the CDR3 is TGTGCCAGCTCCCGCGGGTCCCAGGGGCGCACTGAAGCTTTCTTT. As protein: CASSRGSQGRTEAFF.

DNA for the CDR3: TGCGCCAGCGGAAGACTACCAACGGAGACCCAGTACTTC. The encoded protein is CASGRLPTETQYF. This chain joins TRBV5-1 and TRBJ2-5; perhaps TRBD2 as D (5 bases). This CDR3 contains 13 residues. V gave up 7 bases and J gave up 5 bases, with 15 bases separating them. CDR1 and CDR2 from the germline V gene are SGHRS and YFSETQ.

This chain uses TRBV11-2 with TRBJ2-3; tentatively, D is TRBD1 (6 bases). CDR1 is SGHAT and CDR2 is FQNNGV in the germline V gene. The V gene lost 3 bases and the J gene lost 2 bases, with 9 bases spanning the gap. CDR3 size: 14 residues. CDR3 coding DNA: TGTGCCAGCAGCTTCCGGACAGCCACAGATACGCAGTATTTT. Translation: CASSFRTATDTQYF.

This clone was detected a few times. Other DNA variants within this sample encode the same CDR3. V gene TRBV30 combines with J gene TRBJ1-1; the D is unclear. This CDR3 spans 13 amino acids. Germline assignment: CDR1 GTSNPN and CDR2 SVGIG (reference sequence). V lost 0 bases and J 2 bases, leaving 7 bases between the germline ends. CDR3 residues: CAWSVHSNTEAFF. The DNA for the CDR3 is TGTGCCTGGAGTGTACACAGCAACACTGAAGCTTTCTTT.

Comment on this clone: The germline gene is not matched at one end of the junction; a read error may be the cause. This chain's CDR3 is CASSEQGTSGSNPDF. The CDR3 DNA reads TGTGCCAGCAGTGAACAGGGGACTAGCGGGAGTAATCCTGACTTC. This rearrangement joins TRBV2 to TRBJ2-5; 14 bases align to TRBD2. Per the germline V gene, CDR1 is SNHLY and CDR2 is FYNNEI. There are 15 residues in the CDR3.

The chain uses TRBV9 and TRBJ1-4, with 8 positions matching TRBD1. Germline trimming cut 0 bases from V and 7 bases from J; bases unmatched to any gene: 5. This CDR3 is built from 15 residues. CDR1 SGDLS and CDR2 YYNGEE come from the germline V gene. The CDR3 sequence: CASSVAEGTGEKLFF. In nucleotides, the CDR3 is TGTGCCAGCAGCGTAGCCGAGGGGACAGGTGAAAAACTGTTTTTT.

This clone has only a few counts. The chain carries TRBV28 and TRBJ2-2; D is ambiguous. Trimming left V 3 bases short and J 6 bases short, with 5 bases between. The CDR3 length is 12 residues. CDR1 and CDR2 (germline): MDHEN, SYDVKM. The CDR3 loop is CASSFEAGELFF. The CDR3 nucleotides read TGTGCCAGCAGTTTTGAGGCCGGGGAGCTGTTTTTT.

This clone was found once. The CDR3 nucleotides read TGTGCCAGCAGCCGTGCGACTAGCGGGAGCTACGAGCAGTACTTC. Encoded protein: CASSRATSGSYEQYF. The chain recombines TRBV5-4 with TRBJ2-7; TRBD2 matches 12 bases. Germline V CDR1 and CDR2: SGHNT, YYREEE (reference sequence). V shed 4 bases and J 3 bases; nucleotides not matched to a gene: 5. This CDR3 comprises 15 residues. Drawing the rest from reference TRBV5-4 and TRBJ2-7, the complete variable domain is ETGVTQSPTHLIKTRGQQVTLRCSSQSGHNTVSWYQQALGQGPQFIFQYYREEENGRGNFPPRFSGLQFPNYSSELNVNALELDDSALYLCASSRATSGSYEQYFGPGTRLTVT.

The rearrangement joins TRBV7-8 to TRBJ2-7; 10 bases map to TRBD1. This CDR3 region has 14 residues. Germline V gene data show CDR1 as SGHVS and CDR2 as FQNEAQ. Unmatched junction bases numbered 6, after V lost 5 bases and J lost 5 bases. CDR3 residues: CASSVGTGVHEQYF. The CDR3, as DNA: TGTGCCAGCAGCGTCGGGACAGGGGTTCACGAGCAGTACTTC.

The chain combines TRBV28 with TRBJ1-2, with 9 bases fitting TRBD1. V dropped 6 bases and J dropped 7; count of bases not matched to a gene: 9. Germline loops: CDR1 MDHEN, CDR2 SYDVKM. CDR3 size: 14 residues. CDR3 sequence: CASRSTRDRVGYTF. The CDR3 bases are TGTGCCAGCAGGTCAACCCGGGACAGGGTTGGCTACACCTTC.

CDR3 sequence: CASSQDYGVPTEAFF. In nucleotides, the CDR3 is TGCGCCAGCAGCCAAGATTATGGGGTGCCCACTGAAGCTTTCTTT. The chain links TRBV4-3 to TRBJ1-1; D is unclear. The length of the CDR3 is 15 residues. V was pared by 0 bases and J by 4 bases, with 12 bases between. Germline V gene sequence: CDR1 LGHNA, CDR2 YSLEER.

The chain carries TRBV11-2 and TRBJ2-1, with TRBD2 identical over 8 bases. Germline V gives CDR1 SGHAT, CDR2 FQNNGV. V lost 1 base, J lost 5 bases, and 4 bases stayed unmatched. This CDR3 is built from 15 residues. CDR3 nucleotide sequence: TGTGCCAGCAGCTTAGGGCTAGCGGGCCACAATGAGCAGTTCTTC. Translation: CASSLGLAGHNEQFF.

The chain has TRBV4-1 and TRBJ1-2, with 9 positions matching TRBD1. The CDR3 is 14 residues long. From germline, CDR1 is MGHRA and CDR2 YSYEKL. The V gene end was trimmed by 0 bases and the J gene end by 5 bases; junction bases not matched to a gene: 1. The CDR3 DNA reads TGCGCCAGCAGCCAAGAACAGGGGGCATATGGCTACACCTTC. Translation gives CASSQEQGAYGYTF.

This rearrangement joins TRBV28 to TRBJ2-5; no firm D call. The germline V gene encodes CDR1 MDHEN and CDR2 SYDVKM. The CDR3 has 14 residues. V was trimmed by 3 bases and J by 2 bases, leaving 10 bases between them. The CDR3 protein is CASSLGMQQETQYF. The CDR3, as DNA: TGTGCCAGCAGTTTGGGGATGCAGCAAGAGACCCAGTACTTC.

The count of this clone is one. The V and J genes are TRBV14 and TRBJ2-5; D unresolved. V was cut by 3 bases and J by 5 bases, with 10 bases left in between. Per the germline V gene, CDR1 is SGHDN and CDR2 is FVKESK. The CDR3 spans 13 residues. The CDR3 region has the DNA TGTGCCAGCAGCCAGTGGAGTAGGGAGACCCAGTACTTC. It yields the protein CASSQWSRETQYF.

A note on this clone: A read error may produce the germline difference seen at one junction end. This same CDR3 is encoded by further DNA sequences in the sample. The rearrangement uses TRBV2 and TRBJ1-5, with a weak D call TRBD1 (5 bases). CDR1 and CDR2 (germline): SNHLY, FYNNEI. This CDR3 has 14 residues. The CDR3 loop reads CASSGGLGSQPQHF. The CDR3 nucleotides are TGTGCCAGCAGTGGGGGGTTGGGAAGTCAGCCCCAGCATTTC.

This clone showed up just once. The genes are TRBV7-3 and TRBJ2-1; 8 bases line up with TRBD2. The trim removed 0 bases at V and 6 bases at J, leaving 7 bases unmatched. Germline V gene sequence: CDR1 SGHTA, CDR2 FQGTGA. The CDR3 contains 16 residues. This CDR3 reads CASSLTIGRASNEQFF. The CDR3 DNA follows: TGTGCCAGCAGCTTAACGATCGGGAGGGCCAGCAATGAGCAGTTCTTC.

The rearrangement joins TRBV5-3 to TRBJ2-1; no clear D gene. TRBV5-3 is reported as an ORF; its role is uncertain. The CDR3 totals 13 residues. V lost 0 bases to trimming and J lost 7 bases, with 8 bases between them. The DNA for the CDR3 is TGTGCCAGAAGCTTGGCGGACCAGAATGAGCAGTTCTTC. Amino acid sequence: CARSLADQNEQFF.

This chain connects TRBV7-9 to TRBJ1-1; tentative D call: TRBD1 (5 bases). The germline V gene encodes CDR1 SEHNR and CDR2 FQNEAQ (reference sequence). This CDR3 has 13 residues. Trimming cost V 3 bases and J 10 bases, with 15 bases left between them. CDR3 DNA sequence: TGTGCCAGCAGCTTGATGGGCAGGGAGTCAGCTTTCTTT. It is translated as CASSLMGRESAFF.

This clone was recorded only once. The rearrangement uses TRBV5-5 and TRBJ2-1; D gene unclear. The germline V gene encodes CDR1 SGHKS and CDR2 YYEKEE (reference sequence). The V end was cut by 4 bases, the J end by 6 bases, with 8 bases between. This CDR3 is 12 amino acids long. The CDR3 DNA is TGTGCCAGCAGCCACACCTTCAATGAGCAGTTCTTC. Amino acids: CASSHTFNEQFF.

V and J are TRBV15 and TRBJ2-1; 7 nucleotides agree with TRBD1. CDR3 length: 16 amino acids. The V gene's germline CDR1 is LNHNV and CDR2 YYDKDF (reference sequence). Germline trimming cut 6 bases from V and 9 bases from J; bases unmatched to any gene: 17. DNA for the CDR3: TGTGCCACCAGAAACCCCGCGACAGGGAGCGGCGGTGAGCAGTTCTTC. It yields the protein CATRNPATGSGGEQFF.

The chain combines TRBV5-1 with TRBJ2-7; D is ambiguous. Germline V gene sequence: CDR1 SGHRS, CDR2 YFSETQ. The CDR3 has 14 residues. Between the trimmed V and J ends, which lost 0 bases and 2 bases, there was a span of 9 bases. CDR3 region: CASSLEADAYEQYF. As DNA, the CDR3 is TGCGCCAGCAGCTTGGAGGCAGACGCCTACGAGCAGTACTTC.

V usage is TRBV19 and J usage is TRBJ2-1, with 9 positions matching TRBD2. Germline CDR1 reads LNHDA; CDR2 reads SQIVND (reference sequence). The junction had 5 bases not matched to a gene; V was cut back by 5 bases and J by 3 bases. The CDR3 is made up of 15 amino acids. CDR3: CASSPSGNYYNEQFF. CDR3 nucleotides: TGTGCCAGTAGTCCTAGCGGGAACTACTACAATGAGCAGTTCTTC.

The rearrangement uses TRBV28 and TRBJ1-4; D perhaps matches TRBD1 (6 bases). The CDR3 runs 13 residues. The germline CDR1 and CDR2 sequences are MDHEN and SYDVKM. V was cut by 5 bases and J by 7 bases, with 11 bases left in between. The CDR3 DNA reads as TGTGCCAGCAGTCCAGGGGTGGGTGAAAAACTGTTTTTT. Amino acid sequence: CASSPGVGEKLFF.